This TCR beta chain stems from a study of technical replicates of blood from a few donors. V lost 2 bases to trimming and J lost 3 bases; unmatched junction nucleotides: 6. The CDR3 runs 16 residues. From germline, CDR1 is SGHRS and CDR2 YFSETQ. Method: immunoSEQ multiplex PCR; TCRdb's copy keeps in-frame clones and lacks some. The sample gives over 80,000 clones, about 96% of which show up once; 0.3% to 0.45% is in the top ten. This receptor was taken from a human donor in good health. The specimen sequenced was T cells isolated from PBMCs. V and J are TRBV5-1 and TRBJ1-1; TRBD1 aligns across 11 bases. The CDR3 sequence: CASSFGDRGYDTEAFF. The CDR3 coding sequence is TGCGCCAGCAGCTTTGGGGACAGGGGGTATGACACTGAAGCTTTCTTT.